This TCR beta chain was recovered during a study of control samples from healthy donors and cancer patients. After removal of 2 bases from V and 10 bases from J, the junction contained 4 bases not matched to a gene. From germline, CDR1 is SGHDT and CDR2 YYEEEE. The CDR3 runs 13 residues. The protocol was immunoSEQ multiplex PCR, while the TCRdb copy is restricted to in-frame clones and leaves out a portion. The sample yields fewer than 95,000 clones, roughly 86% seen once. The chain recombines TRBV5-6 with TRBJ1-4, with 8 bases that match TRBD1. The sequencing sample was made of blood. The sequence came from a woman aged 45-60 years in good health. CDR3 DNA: TGTGCCAGCAGCTTATCACAGGGGGGAAAACTGTTTTTT. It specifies CASSLSQGGKLFF.